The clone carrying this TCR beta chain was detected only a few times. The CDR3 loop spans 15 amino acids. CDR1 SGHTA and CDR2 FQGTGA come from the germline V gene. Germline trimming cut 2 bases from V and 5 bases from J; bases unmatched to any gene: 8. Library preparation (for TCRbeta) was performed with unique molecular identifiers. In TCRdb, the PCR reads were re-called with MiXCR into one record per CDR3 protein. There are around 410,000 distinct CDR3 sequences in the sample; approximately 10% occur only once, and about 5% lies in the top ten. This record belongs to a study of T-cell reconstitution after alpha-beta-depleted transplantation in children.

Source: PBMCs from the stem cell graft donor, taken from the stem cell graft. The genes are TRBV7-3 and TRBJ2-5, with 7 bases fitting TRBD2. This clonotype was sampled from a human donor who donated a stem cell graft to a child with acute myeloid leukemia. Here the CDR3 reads CASSLQRGSRETQYF. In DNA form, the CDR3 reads TGTGCCAGCAGCTTACAGCGCGGGAGCCGGGAGACCCAGTACTTC.